Below, 5 T cell receptor beta chains from the same sample are listed, as sequenced in a study of T cells in Graves' hyperthyroidism and ophthalmopathy. Authors of the study amplified TCR beta CDR3 regions from RNA transcripts. RT-PCR in the first round (using the HTBI primer set) targeted the TCR CDR3. TCRdb recomputed calls from the multiplex PCR reads with MiXCR, one row per CDR3 protein. The sample lists 450,000 to 600,000 distinct CDR3 sequences; just under 20% were seen once. Sequencing was carried out using blood. These receptors were taken from a man aged 35 to 55 with Graves' ophthalmopathy.

CDR3 region: CASSQGVNTGELFF. The CDR3 region has the DNA TGTGCCAGCAGCCAAGGCGTGAACACCGGGGAGCTGTTTTTT. The rearrangement uses TRBV14 and TRBJ2-2; no clear D gene. V dropped 1 base and J dropped 1 base, with 4 bases sitting between them. Germline-derived CDR1 and CDR2 are SGHDN and FVKESK. The CDR3 has 14 residues.

This clonotype was detected many times. The gene calls are TRBV3-1 and TRBJ1-2, with TRBD1 matching 10 bases. The CDR3 length is 17 residues. CDR1 is LGHDT, CDR2 YNNKEL, per germline (reference sequence). V gave up 2 bases and J gave up 0 bases; unmatched junction bases: 6. CDR3 region: CASSQPAGTGANYGYTF. Written as DNA, the CDR3 is TGTGCCAGCAGCCAACCTGCCGGGACAGGGGCTAACTATGGCTACACCTTC. Full variable domain (outside the CDR3, taken from reference TRBV3-1 and TRBJ1-2): DTAVSQTPKYLVTQMGNDKSIKCEQNLGHDTMYWYKQDSKKFLKIMFSYNNKELIINETVPNRFSPKSPDKAHLNLHINSLELGDSAVYFCASSQPAGTGANYGYTFGSGTRLTVV.

Ten or more counts support this clonotype. V gene TRBV12-3 or TRBV12-4 combines with J gene TRBJ2-3, with TRBD2 identical over 7 bases. V shed 3 bases, J shed 1 base, and the junction held 4 bases outside the gene matches. The CDR3 is 15 residues long. CDR3 protein: CASSLAGVRTDTQYF. In DNA form, the CDR3 reads TGTGCCAGCAGTTTGGCGGGAGTTCGCACAGATACGCAGTATTTT.

V and J are TRBV6-6 and TRBJ1-5, with D possibly TRBD1 on 5 matching bases. This CDR3 region has 13 residues. Trimming stripped 2 bases from V and 10 bases from J, with 12 bases between. CDR1 is MNHNY, CDR2 SVGAGI, per germline (reference sequence). CDR3 protein: CASSYQGATPQHF. CDR3 nucleotide sequence: TGTGCCAGCAGTTACCAGGGAGCGACTCCCCAGCATTTT.

The chain carries TRBV2 and TRBJ1-6; tentative D call: TRBD1 (5 bases). Germline loops: CDR1 SNHLY, CDR2 FYNNEI. The CDR3 extends over 15 amino acids. The V gene lost 6 bases and the J gene lost 0 bases, with 9 bases spanning the gap. CDR3 in amino acids: CASRGESSYNSPLHF. Written as DNA, the CDR3 is TGTGCCAGCAGGGGGGAGAGCTCCTATAATTCACCCCTCCACTTT.